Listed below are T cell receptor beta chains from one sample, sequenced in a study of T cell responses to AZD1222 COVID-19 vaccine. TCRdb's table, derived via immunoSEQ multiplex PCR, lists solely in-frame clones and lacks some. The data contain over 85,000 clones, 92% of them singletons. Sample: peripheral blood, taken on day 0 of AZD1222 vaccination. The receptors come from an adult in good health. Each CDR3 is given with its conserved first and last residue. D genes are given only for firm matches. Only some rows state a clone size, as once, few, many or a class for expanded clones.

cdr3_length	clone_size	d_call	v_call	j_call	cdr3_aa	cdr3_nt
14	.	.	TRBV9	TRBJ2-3	CASSVVQRGDTQYF	TGTGCCAGCAGCGTAGTCCAGAGGGGAGATACGCAGTATTTT
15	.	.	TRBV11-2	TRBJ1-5	CASSLTGYSNQPQHF	TGTGCCAGCAGCTTAACGGGGTATAGCAATCAGCCCCAGCATTTT
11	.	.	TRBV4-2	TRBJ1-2	CASSQDSGYTF	TGTGCCAGCAGCCAAGACAGTGGCTACACCTTC
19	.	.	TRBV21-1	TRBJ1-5	CASSKALWGQYNGWQPQHF	TGTGCCAGCAGCAAAGCGCTTTGGGGACAGTATAATGGGTGGCAGCCCCAGCATTTT
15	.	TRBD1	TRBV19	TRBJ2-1	CASSTTGGIYNEQFF	TGTGCCAGTAGTACTACAGGGGGCATCTACAATGAGCAGTTCTTC
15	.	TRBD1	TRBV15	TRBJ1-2	CATSIPDRENYGYTF	TGTGCCACCAGCATCCCGGACAGGGAAAACTATGGCTACACCTTC
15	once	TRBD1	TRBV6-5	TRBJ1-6	CASSDTGTGNSPLHF	TGTGCCAGCAGCGACACGGGGACAGGGAATTCACCCCTCCACTTT
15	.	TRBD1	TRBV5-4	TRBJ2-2	CASSMGQGRDGELFF	TGTGCCAGCAGCATGGGACAGGGGAGGGACGGGGAGCTGTTTTTT
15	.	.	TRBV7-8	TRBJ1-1	CASSFSGQQNTEAFF	TGTGCCAGCAGTTTCAGCGGACAGCAAAACACTGAAGCTTTCTTT
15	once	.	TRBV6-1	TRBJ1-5	CASSELPGDNQPQHF	TGTGCCAGCAGTGAGCTCCCTGGGGACAATCAGCCCCAGCATTTT
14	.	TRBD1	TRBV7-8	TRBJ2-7	CASSAGTGRHEQYF	TGTGCCAGCAGCGCCGGGACAGGGCGTCACGAGCAGTACTTC
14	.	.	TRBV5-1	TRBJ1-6	CASSPGVGRDPLHF	TGCGCCAGCAGTCCGGGGGTAGGTCGCGACCCCCTCCACTTT
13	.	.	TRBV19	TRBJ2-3	CASSKPTTDTQYF	TGTGCCAGTAGTAAGCCAACCACAGATACGCAGTATTTT
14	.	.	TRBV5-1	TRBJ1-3	CASSPLVSGNTIYF	TGCGCCAGCAGCCCCCTCGTCTCTGGAAACACCATATATTTT
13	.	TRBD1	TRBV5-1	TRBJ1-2	CASSLLPGGRYTF	TGCGCCAGCAGCTTGTTGCCAGGGGGTCGCTACACCTTC
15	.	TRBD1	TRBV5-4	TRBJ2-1	CASSPTPGQENEQFF	TGTGCCAGCAGCCCCACTCCGGGACAGGAAAATGAGCAGTTCTTC
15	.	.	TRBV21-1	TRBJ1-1	CASSKAKGQGTEAFF	TGTGCCAGCAGCAAAGCTAAGGGACAGGGCACTGAAGCTTTCTTT
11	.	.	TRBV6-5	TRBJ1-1	CASTRGTEAFF	TGTGCCAGCACCAGGGGTACTGAAGCTTTCTTT
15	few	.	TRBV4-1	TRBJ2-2	CASSLREGRTGELFF	TGCGCCAGCAGCCTCCGAGAGGGGCGCACCGGGGAGCTGTTTTTT
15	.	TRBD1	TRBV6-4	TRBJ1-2	CASRETGAPNYGYTF	TGTGCCAGCAGGGAGACAGGGGCGCCTAACTATGGCTACACCTTC
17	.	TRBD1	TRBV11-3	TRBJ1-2	CASSLDRGQGLSYGYTF	TGTGCCAGCAGCTTAGATCGGGGACAGGGTTTGAGCTATGGCTACACCTTC
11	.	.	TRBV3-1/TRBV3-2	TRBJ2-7	CASSQVSEQYF	TGTGCCAGCAGCCAAGTTAGCGAGCAGTACTTC
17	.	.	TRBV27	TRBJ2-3	CASSNHPPGGGTDTQYF	TGTGCCAGCAGCAATCATCCACCAGGGGGAGGGACAGATACGCAGTATTTT
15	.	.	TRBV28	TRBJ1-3	CASSPPGAWGNTIYF	TGTGCCAGCAGTCCACCGGGGGCGTGGGGAAACACCATATATTTT
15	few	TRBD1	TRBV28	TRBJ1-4	CASSQHGTGDEKLFF	TGTGCCAGCAGTCAGCACGGGACAGGAGATGAAAAACTGTTTTTT
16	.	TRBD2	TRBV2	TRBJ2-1	CASGGVQAGGLNEQFF	TGTGCCAGCGGCGGGGTCCAAGCGGGGGGCCTAAATGAGCAGTTCTTC
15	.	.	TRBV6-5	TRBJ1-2	CASRTGGSLHYGYTF	TGTGCCAGCCGAACCGGGGGGTCTCTTCACTATGGCTACACCTTC
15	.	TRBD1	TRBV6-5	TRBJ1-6	CASKGDRDYNSPLHF	TGTGCCAGCAAGGGGGACAGGGACTATAATTCACCCCTCCACTTT
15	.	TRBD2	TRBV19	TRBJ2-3	CASSPGGTLTDTQYF	TGTGCCAGTAGCCCGGGAGGAACACTCACAGATACGCAGTATTTT
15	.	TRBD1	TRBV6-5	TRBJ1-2	CASSLGQGQGYGYTF	TGTGCCAGCAGCTTAGGACAGGGTCAGGGATATGGCTACACCTTC
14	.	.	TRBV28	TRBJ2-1	CASGLGSGYNEQFF	TGTGCCTCCGGCCTTGGAAGCGGCTACAATGAGCAGTTCTTC
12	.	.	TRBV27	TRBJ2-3	CASKGGPDTQYF	TGTGCCAGCAAAGGAGGCCCAGATACGCAGTATTTT
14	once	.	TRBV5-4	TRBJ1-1	CASSLDGTNTEAFF	TGTGCCAGCAGCTTGGACGGAACGAACACTGAAGCTTTCTTT
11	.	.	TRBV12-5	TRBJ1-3	CASGLRNTIYF	TGTGCTAGTGGTTTAAGAAACACCATATATTTT
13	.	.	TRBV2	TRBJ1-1	CASNGLVGTEAFF	TGTGCCAGCAACGGACTAGTAGGAACTGAAGCTTTCTTT
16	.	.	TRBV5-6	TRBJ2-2	CASSASLLMVTGELFF	TGTGCCAGCAGCGCAAGTTTATTGATGGTAACCGGGGAGCTGTTTTTT
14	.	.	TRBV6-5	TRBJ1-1	CASSRDGVNTEAFF	TGTGCCAGCAGTCGGGACGGTGTGAACACTGAAGCTTTCTTT
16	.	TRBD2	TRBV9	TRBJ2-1	CASSRRSGGAYNEQFF	TGTGCCAGCAGCCGCCGGTCGGGGGGGGCCTACAATGAGCAGTTCTTC
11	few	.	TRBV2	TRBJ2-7	CASSEADEQYF	TGTGCCAGCAGTGAAGCTGACGAGCAGTACTTC
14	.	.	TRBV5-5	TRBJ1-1	CASSLQMMNTEAFF	TGTGCCAGCAGCTTGCAGATGATGAACACTGAAGCTTTCTTT
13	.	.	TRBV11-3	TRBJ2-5	CASSLTGWETQYF	TGTGCCAGCAGTCTGACTGGCTGGGAGACCCAGTACTTC
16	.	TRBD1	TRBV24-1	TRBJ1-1	CATSDTAGGEVAEAFF	TGTGCCACCAGTGATACGGCAGGGGGCGAAGTGGCTGAAGCTTTCTTT
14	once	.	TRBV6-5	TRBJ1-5	CASRNSAGGQPQHF	TGTGCCAGCAGGAACAGTGCGGGTGGTCAGCCCCAGCATTTT
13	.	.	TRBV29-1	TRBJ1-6	CSVAHAGDSPLHF	TGCAGCGTTGCACACGCTGGGGATTCACCCCTCCACTTT
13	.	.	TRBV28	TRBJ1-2	CASSLINKGGYTF	TGTGCCAGCAGTTTAATCAACAAGGGCGGCTACACCTTC
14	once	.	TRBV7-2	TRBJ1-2	CASSSRERGAGYTF	TGTGCCAGCAGCAGCCGGGAGAGGGGGGCTGGCTACACCTTC
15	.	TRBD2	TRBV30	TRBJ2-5	CAWSEGTSGQETQYF	TGTGCCTGGAGCGAGGGGACTAGCGGGCAAGAGACCCAGTACTTC